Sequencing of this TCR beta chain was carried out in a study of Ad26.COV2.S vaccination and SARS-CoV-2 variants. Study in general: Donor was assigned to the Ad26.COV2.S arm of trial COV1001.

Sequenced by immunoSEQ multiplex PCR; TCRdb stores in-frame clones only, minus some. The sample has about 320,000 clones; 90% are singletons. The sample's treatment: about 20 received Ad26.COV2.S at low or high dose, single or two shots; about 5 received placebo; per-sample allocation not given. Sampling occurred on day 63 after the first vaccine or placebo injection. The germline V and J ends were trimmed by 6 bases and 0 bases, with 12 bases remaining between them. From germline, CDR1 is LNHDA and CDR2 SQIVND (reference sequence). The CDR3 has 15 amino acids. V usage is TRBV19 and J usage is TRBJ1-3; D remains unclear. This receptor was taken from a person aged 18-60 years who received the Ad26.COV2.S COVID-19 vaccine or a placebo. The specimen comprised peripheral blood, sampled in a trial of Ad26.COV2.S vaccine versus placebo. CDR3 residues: CASSPFLPSGNTIYF. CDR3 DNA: TGTGCCAGTAGCCCTTTCCTCCCCTCTGGAAACACCATATATTTT.